This T cell receptor beta chain stems from a study of Graves' ophthalmopathy and Graves' hyperthyroidism. RNA transcripts yielded amplified TCR beta CDR3 regions. A first-round RT-PCR used HTBI primers, followed by a second-round multiplex PCR. Via MiXCR, TCRdb re-called the multiplex PCR reads, giving one row per CDR3 protein. The table shows roughly 700,000 distinct CDR3 sequences, with approximately 40% occurring only once. Whole-study results and caveats: Most expanded clonotypes in thyroid above 0.001 frequency also showed up in blood. Progression of ophthalmopathy was predicted by the model with roughly 65% sensitivity and roughly 74% specificity.

In the case of this clonotype: The antigen is unknown.

The material sequenced was peripheral blood. The clonotype comes from an adult man with Graves' ophthalmopathy.

CDR3 DNA: TGTGCCAGCAATACAGGGGGCACGAACACCGGGGAGCTGTTTTTT. Its protein product is CASNTGGTNTGELFF. J is TRBJ2-2 and V is TRBV25-1, with 9 positions matching TRBD1. CDR1 is MGHDK, CDR2 SYGVNS, per germline. V shed 7 bases, J shed 0 bases, and the junction held 3 bases outside the gene matches. The CDR3 covers 15 residues. The whole variable domain, filled in from reference TRBV25-1 and TRBJ2-2, reads EADIYQTPRYLVIGTGKKITLECSQTMGHDKMYWYQQDPGMELHLIHYSYGVNSTEKGDLSSESTVSRIRTEHFPLTLESARPSHTSQYLCASNTGGTNTGELFFGEGSRLTVL.